This entry describes one T cell receptor beta chain. The protocol was immunoSEQ multiplex PCR, while the TCRdb copy is restricted to in-frame clones and leaves out a portion. The repertoire holds about 80,000 clones, less than 90% seen once, with around 5.3% in the top ten. The sample originates from a study of blood T cell repertoires in COVID-19. The wider study: Collection of acute and convalescent COVID-19 samples took place in the United States, Italy and Spain.

The junction had 2 bases not matched to a gene; V was cut back by 0 bases and J by 5 bases. The CDR3 extends over 15 amino acids. Germline CDR1 is KGHSH and CDR2 is LQKENI. V usage is TRBV18 and J usage is TRBJ2-1, with 9 nucleotides matching TRBD2. The source of this sequence is a man aged 60 to 75 with active or convalescent COVID-19. Sequenced sample: peripheral blood. The DNA for the CDR3 is TGTGCCAGCTCACCACCGGCTAGCGGGGACAATGAGCAGTTCTTC. Protein sequence: CASSPPASGDNEQFF.